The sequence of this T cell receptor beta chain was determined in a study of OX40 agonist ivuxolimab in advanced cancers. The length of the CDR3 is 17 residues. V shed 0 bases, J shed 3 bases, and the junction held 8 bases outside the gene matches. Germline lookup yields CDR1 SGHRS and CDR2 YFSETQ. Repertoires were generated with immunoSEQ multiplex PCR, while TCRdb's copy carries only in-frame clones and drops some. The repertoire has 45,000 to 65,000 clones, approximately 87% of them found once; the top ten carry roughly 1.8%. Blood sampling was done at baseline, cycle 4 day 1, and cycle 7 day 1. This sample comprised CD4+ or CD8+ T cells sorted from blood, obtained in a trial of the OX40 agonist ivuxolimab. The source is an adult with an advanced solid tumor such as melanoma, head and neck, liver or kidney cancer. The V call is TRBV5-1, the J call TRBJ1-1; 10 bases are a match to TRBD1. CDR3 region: CASSLAGRDRGDTEAFF. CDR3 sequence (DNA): TGCGCCAGCAGCTTGGCCGGCCGGGACAGGGGTGACACTGAAGCTTTCTTT.